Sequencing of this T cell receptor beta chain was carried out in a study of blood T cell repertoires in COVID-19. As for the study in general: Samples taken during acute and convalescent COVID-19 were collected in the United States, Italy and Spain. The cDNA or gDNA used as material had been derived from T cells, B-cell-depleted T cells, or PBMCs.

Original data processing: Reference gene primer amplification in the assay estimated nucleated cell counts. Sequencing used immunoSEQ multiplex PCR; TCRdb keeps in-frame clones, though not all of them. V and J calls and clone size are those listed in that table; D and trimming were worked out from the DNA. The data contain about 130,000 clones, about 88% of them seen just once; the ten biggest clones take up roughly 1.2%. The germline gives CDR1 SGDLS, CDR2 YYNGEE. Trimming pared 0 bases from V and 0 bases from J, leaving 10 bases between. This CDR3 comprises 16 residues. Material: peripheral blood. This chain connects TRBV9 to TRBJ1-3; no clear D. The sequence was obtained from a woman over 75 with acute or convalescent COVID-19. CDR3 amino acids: CASSVGSGFSGNTIYF. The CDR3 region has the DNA TGTGCCAGCAGCGTAGGTTCGGGGTTCTCTGGAAACACCATATATTTT.